These 7 T cell receptor beta chains originate from one sample sequenced in a study of blood T cell repertoires in COVID-19. TCRdb's copy holds only in-frame clones and misses some; the assay was immunoSEQ multiplex PCR. The table shows 150,000 or so clones, with around 80% occurring only once. Sequencing was done on a sample of PBMCs or T cells enriched from blood (not recorded which). These receptors came from a man aged 45-65 years who had recovered from COVID-19.

The chain couples TRBV3-1 (or the pseudogene TRBV3-2) to TRBJ1-5, with D unresolved. CDR1 is LGHDT and CDR2 is YNNKEL in the germline V gene (reference sequence). V lost 1 base and J 3 bases, leaving 7 bases between the germline ends. The CDR3 has 14 residues. CDR3 coding DNA: TGTGCCAGCAGCCAAGGGCAGAACAATCAGCCCCAGCATTTT. Translating it yields CASSQGQNNQPQHF.

The chain employs TRBV24-1 and TRBJ2-1; no reliable D call. The CDR3 is made up of 13 amino acids. Trimming cost V 4 bases and J 6 bases, with 9 bases left between them. Germline CDR1 reads KGHDR; CDR2 reads SFDVKD. The DNA of the CDR3 is TGTGCCACCAGTGACTCTCCAGGCAATGAGCAGTTCTTC. It yields the protein CATSDSPGNEQFF.

This clone was counted only a few times. The chain uses TRBV7-9 and TRBJ2-7; D unresolved. In germline, CDR1 is SEHNR, CDR2 FQNEAQ (reference sequence). The CDR3 runs 15 residues. Trimming removed 1 base from V and 2 bases from J, with 12 bases in between. The CDR3 sequence: CASSLGPSPPYEQYF. CDR3 in DNA: TGTGCCAGCAGCTTAGGTCCCTCTCCCCCCTACGAGCAGTACTTC. Supplemented by reference TRBV7-9 and TRBJ2-7, the full variable domain reads DTGVSQNPRHKITKRGQNVTFRCDPISEHNRLYWYRQTLGQGPEFLTYFQNEAQLEKSRLLSDRFSAERPKGSFSTLEIQRTEQGDSAMYLCASSLGPSPPYEQYFGPGTRLTVT.

The CDR3 loop is CAVSGGANNEQFF. The CDR3 nucleotides are TGTGCTGTTAGCGGGGGGGCCAACAATGAGCAGTTCTTC. V usage is TRBV7-9 and J usage is TRBJ2-1; 11 bases fit TRBD2. This CDR3 is 13 amino acids long. CDR1 and CDR2 (germline): SEHNR, FQNEAQ (reference sequence).

CDR3 amino acids: CASTDRGGNQPQHF. Written as DNA, the CDR3 is TGTGCCAGTACCGACAGGGGCGGTAATCAGCCCCAGCATTTT. This rearrangement joins TRBV2 to TRBJ1-5, with 8 nucleotides matching TRBD1. The CDR3 extends over 14 amino acids. After removal of 9 bases from V and 4 bases from J, the junction contained 8 bases not matched to a gene. Germline CDR1 SNHLY, CDR2 FYNNEI.

Notes on this clone: The same CDR3 also results from other DNA sequences found in this sample. This rearrangement joins TRBV19 to TRBJ1-1; 10 bases line up with TRBD1. CDR1 is LNHDA, CDR2 SQIVND, per germline (reference sequence). Trimming cost V 6 bases and J 0 bases; bases outside gene matches: 1. The length of the CDR3 is 14 residues. CDR3 sequence: CASRTGGLNTEAFF. Written as DNA, the CDR3 is TGTGCCAGTAGGACAGGGGGCTTGAACACTGAAGCTTTCTTT.

The genes are TRBV4-1 and TRBJ2-1; 11 nucleotides line up with TRBD1. J was trimmed by 7 bases and V by 1 base; bases with no gene match: 21. This CDR3 is built from 21 residues. CDR1 and CDR2 (germline): MGHRA, YSYEKL. The CDR3 reads CASSQGAIRDRGWRTRNEQFF. The CDR3 DNA sequence: TGCGCCAGCAGCCAAGGCGCGATCCGGGACAGGGGGTGGAGGACTAGGAATGAGCAGTTCTTC.